These 4 T cell receptor beta chains came from one sample sequenced in a study of shared clonotypes between healthy human individuals. Generated by immunoSEQ multiplex PCR, the TCRdb table keeps only in-frame clones and is missing some. The data hold some 700,000 clones, with about 90% observed a single time. The specimen sequenced was memory CD8+ T cells from PBMCs. Subset: CD45RO+ cells pooled with CCR7-negative TemRA cells. All receptors come from a man younger than 35 in good health. Some clones in this sample may be carry-over from other donors' samples.

The chain recombines TRBV28 with TRBJ2-5; 8 bases agree with TRBD2. This CDR3 spans 15 amino acids. The V segment lost 2 bases and the J segment 4 bases; nucleotides outside the gene matches: 6. Germline-derived CDR1 and CDR2 are MDHEN and SYDVKM. CDR3: CASSLATSVLETQYF. The CDR3 coding sequence is TGTGCCAGCAGTTTAGCGACTAGCGTCCTAGAGACCCAGTACTTC.

The chain has TRBV7-3 and TRBJ1-1, with a weak D call TRBD1 (5 bases). Germline lookup yields CDR1 SGHTA and CDR2 FQGTGA. The CDR3 extends over 15 amino acids. Trimming removed 1 base from V and 0 bases from J, with 9 bases in between. The CDR3 region is CASSLRGPMNTEAFF. The CDR3 coding sequence is TGTGCCAGCAGCTTAAGGGGACCCATGAACACTGAAGCTTTCTTT.

The genes are TRBV7-9 and TRBJ1-1; 8 bases line up with TRBD1. Germline CDR1 and CDR2: SEHNR and FQNEAQ (reference sequence). The junction had 26 bases not matched to a gene; V was cut back by 5 bases and J by 12 bases. The CDR3 consists of 18 residues. In nucleotides, the CDR3 is TGTGCCAGCAGCCCCACGTCCATTACAGGGGGGGCCGTCGCTGGGACTTTCTTT. It codes for CASSPTSITGGAVAGTFF.

The chain uses TRBV28 and TRBJ2-7; D might be TRBD2 (5 bases). V was trimmed by 7 bases and J by 3 bases, leaving 22 bases between them. Germline CDR1 reads MDHEN; CDR2 reads SYDVKM. This CDR3 has 16 amino acids. CDR3 in amino acids: CASTQTGSPLRYEQYF. The CDR3 DNA reads as TGTGCCAGCACTCAGACGGGGTCCCCCCTCCGCTACGAGCAGTACTTC.